Listed below are T cell receptor beta chains from one sample, sequenced in a study of blood T cell repertoires in COVID-19. Profiled with immunoSEQ multiplex PCR; TCRdb holds only in-frame clones, not every one. In the table there are some 73,000 clones, approximately 83% of which are singletons. The sequencing input was peripheral blood. The receptors come from a human donor in a cohort sampled during active COVID-19. Both conserved end residues are part of each CDR3. The D gene is left open where the match is weak. Clone size is given for some rows only: seen once, a few or many times, or a class if the clone is expanded.

clone size: .
D gene: .
J gene: TRBJ2-2
V gene: TRBV9
CDR3 protein: CASSVVGARSGELFF
CDR3 DNA: TGTGCCAGCAGCGTAGTGGGGGCGCGATCCGGGGAGCTGTTTTTT

clone size: .
D gene: .
J gene: TRBJ2-1
V gene: TRBV4-2
CDR3 protein: CASSQSAGGHSYNEQFF
CDR3 DNA: TGTGCCAGCAGCCAAAGTGCCGGGGGTCACTCCTACAATGAGCAGTTCTTC

clone size: few
D gene: TRBD2
J gene: TRBJ2-7
V gene: TRBV7-6
CDR3 protein: CASSPRLAGFYEQYF
CDR3 DNA: TGTGCCAGCAGCCCGCGACTAGCGGGGTTCTACGAGCAGTACTTC

clone size: .
D gene: .
J gene: TRBJ2-3
V gene: TRBV4-3
CDR3 protein: CASSQDRVYTQYF
CDR3 DNA: TGCGCCAGCAGCCAAGATCGTGTCTATACGCAGTATTTT

clone size: .
D gene: .
J gene: TRBJ2-7
V gene: TRBV5-1
CDR3 protein: CASSLEGLSYEQYF
CDR3 DNA: TGCGCCAGCAGCTTGGAGGGGTTGAGCTACGAGCAGTACTTC

clone size: .
D gene: .
J gene: TRBJ2-7
V gene: TRBV11-2
CDR3 protein: CASSLTETSSYEQYF
CDR3 DNA: TGTGCCAGCAGCTTAACGGAAACTAGCTCCTACGAGCAGTACTTC

clone size: .
D gene: .
J gene: TRBJ1-1
V gene: TRBV7-9
CDR3 protein: CASRERLGNTEAFF
CDR3 DNA: TGTGCCAGCCGCGAGCGGCTTGGTAACACTGAAGCTTTCTTT

clone size: .
D gene: .
J gene: TRBJ2-1
V gene: TRBV4-1
CDR3 protein: CASSPSRGSYNEQFF
CDR3 DNA: TGCGCCAGCAGCCCATCCAGGGGTTCCTACAATGAGCAGTTCTTC

clone size: .
D gene: .
J gene: TRBJ2-1
V gene: TRBV2
CDR3 protein: CASSDVGRDYNEQFF
CDR3 DNA: TGTGCCAGCAGTGACGTTGGCAGGGACTACAATGAGCAGTTCTTC

clone size: .
D gene: TRBD2
J gene: TRBJ2-5
V gene: TRBV5-4
CDR3 protein: CASSTTSEETQYF
CDR3 DNA: TGTGCCAGCAGCACAACTAGCGAGGAGACCCAGTACTTC

clone size: .
D gene: .
J gene: TRBJ1-2
V gene: TRBV19
CDR3 protein: CASRVNHRVANYGYTF
CDR3 DNA: TGTGCCAGTCGTGTAAACCATCGGGTAGCTAACTATGGCTACACCTTC

clone size: .
D gene: .
J gene: TRBJ1-2
V gene: TRBV11-2
CDR3 protein: CASSLVAGTPSNYGYTF
CDR3 DNA: TGTGCCAGCAGCTTAGTTGCCGGGACACCGTCTAACTATGGCTACACCTTC

clone size: .
D gene: .
J gene: TRBJ2-3
V gene: TRBV27
CDR3 protein: CASSLSRRLSTDTQYF
CDR3 DNA: TGTGCCAGCAGTTTATCTCGCAGGTTGAGCACAGATACGCAGTATTTT

clone size: .
D gene: .
J gene: TRBJ1-3
V gene: TRBV6-5
CDR3 protein: CASRGVSRSGNTIYF
CDR3 DNA: TGTGCCAGCAGGGGAGTTTCTCGCTCTGGAAACACCATATATTTT

clone size: .
D gene: TRBD1
J gene: TRBJ2-6
V gene: TRBV19
CDR3 protein: CASRQGSLSGANVLTF
CDR3 DNA: TGTGCCAGCCGACAGGGAAGCCTCTCTGGGGCCAACGTCCTGACTTTC

clone size: .
D gene: .
J gene: TRBJ1-1
V gene: TRBV21-1
CDR3 protein: CASRSRVLHNRTEAFF
CDR3 DNA: TGTGCCAGCAGAAGCAGGGTACTACACAATCGCACTGAAGCTTTCTTT

clone size: .
D gene: TRBD1
J gene: TRBJ1-1
V gene: TRBV9
CDR3 protein: CASSVVPGGTEAFF
CDR3 DNA: TGTGCCAGCAGCGTAGTCCCAGGGGGCACTGAAGCTTTCTTT

clone size: .
D gene: .
J gene: TRBJ2-7
V gene: TRBV7-6
CDR3 protein: CASSRSTGRVHEQYF
CDR3 DNA: TGTGCCAGCAGCCGGTCAACAGGGCGAGTGCACGAGCAGTACTTC

clone size: .
D gene: TRBD1
J gene: TRBJ1-1
V gene: TRBV2
CDR3 protein: CASSADRVGNTEAFF
CDR3 DNA: TGTGCCAGCAGCGCCGACAGGGTGGGGAACACTGAAGCTTTCTTT

clone size: .
D gene: TRBD1
J gene: TRBJ2-1
V gene: TRBV4-2
CDR3 protein: CASSRGDSPYNEQFF
CDR3 DNA: TGTGCCAGCAGCCGTGGGGACAGCCCCTACAATGAGCAGTTCTTC

clone size: .
D gene: TRBD1
J gene: TRBJ2-5
V gene: TRBV19
CDR3 protein: CASSRQGSGETQYF
CDR3 DNA: TGTGCCAGTAGTAGACAGGGGAGTGGGGAGACCCAGTACTTC

clone size: .
D gene: .
J gene: TRBJ1-3
V gene: TRBV28
CDR3 protein: CASSPDRTLSGNTIYF
CDR3 DNA: TGTGCCAGCAGTCCCGACAGGACCCTCTCTGGAAACACCATATATTTT

clone size: once
D gene: .
J gene: TRBJ1-1
V gene: TRBV27
CDR3 protein: CASHGQMNTEAFF
CDR3 DNA: TGTGCCAGCCATGGACAGATGAACACTGAAGCTTTCTTT

clone size: .
D gene: TRBD2
J gene: TRBJ2-2
V gene: TRBV5-6
CDR3 protein: CASSLYGTSGSTGELFF
CDR3 DNA: TGTGCCAGCAGCTTGTACGGGACTAGCGGGAGCACCGGGGAGCTGTTTTTT

clone size: .
D gene: .
J gene: TRBJ1-2
V gene: TRBV19
CDR3 protein: CASSDRKDGYTF
CDR3 DNA: TGTGCCAGTAGTGACAGGAAGGATGGCTACACCTTC

clone size: .
D gene: .
J gene: TRBJ2-3
V gene: TRBV6-5
CDR3 protein: CASSRGMGTDTQYF
CDR3 DNA: TGTGCCAGCAGTAGGGGAATGGGCACAGATACGCAGTATTTT

clone size: .
D gene: TRBD1
J gene: TRBJ2-2
V gene: TRBV24-1
CDR3 protein: CATSDSGQGDTGELFF
CDR3 DNA: TGTGCCACCAGTGATTCGGGACAGGGCGACACCGGGGAGCTGTTTTTT

clone size: .
D gene: TRBD1
J gene: TRBJ2-7
V gene: TRBV2
CDR3 protein: CASTGTGGLSPLGQYF
CDR3 DNA: TGTGCCAGCACCGGGACAGGGGGCTTATCCCCCCTCGGGCAGTACTTC

clone size: .
D gene: .
J gene: TRBJ1-2
V gene: TRBV6-5
CDR3 protein: CASKRGDYGYTF
CDR3 DNA: TGTGCCAGCAAACGAGGTGACTATGGCTACACCTTC

clone size: few
D gene: .
J gene: TRBJ2-3
V gene: TRBV5-1
CDR3 protein: CASSLQGSISTDTQYF
CDR3 DNA: TGCGCCAGCAGCTTACAGGGTTCTATAAGCACAGATACGCAGTATTTT

clone size: .
D gene: TRBD2
J gene: TRBJ2-7
V gene: TRBV7-2
CDR3 protein: CASSWGLASYEQYF
CDR3 DNA: TGTGCCAGCAGCTGGGGACTAGCCAGCTACGAGCAGTACTTC

clone size: once
D gene: .
J gene: TRBJ1-2
V gene: TRBV29-1
CDR3 protein: CSVVRARGYGYTF
CDR3 DNA: TGCAGCGTTGTAAGGGCCAGGGGTTATGGCTACACCTTC

clone size: .
D gene: .
J gene: TRBJ1-1
V gene: TRBV10-3
CDR3 protein: CAISELRGGGEAFF
CDR3 DNA: TGTGCCATCAGTGAGTTAAGGGGAGGGGGTGAAGCTTTCTTT

clone size: medium-sized
D gene: TRBD2
J gene: TRBJ2-3
V gene: TRBV9
CDR3 protein: CASTAGLTDTQYF
CDR3 DNA: TGTGCCAGCACAGCGGGGCTCACAGATACGCAGTATTTT

clone size: once
D gene: TRBD1
J gene: TRBJ2-3
V gene: TRBV11-3
CDR3 protein: CASSRDSATDTQYF
CDR3 DNA: TGTGCCAGCAGTAGGGACAGTGCGACAGATACGCAGTATTTT

clone size: .
D gene: .
J gene: TRBJ1-2
V gene: TRBV13
CDR3 protein: CASSLGRGDPYGYTF
CDR3 DNA: TGTGCCAGCAGCTTAGGCCGGGGGGATCCCTATGGCTACACCTTC

clone size: .
D gene: .
J gene: TRBJ2-3
V gene: TRBV6-1
CDR3 protein: CASSESDRLYFSTDTQYF
CDR3 DNA: TGTGCCAGCAGTGAATCAGACAGACTCTATTTTAGCACAGATACGCAGTATTTT

clone size: .
D gene: .
J gene: TRBJ2-2
V gene: TRBV12-3/TRBV12-4
CDR3 protein: CASSLGSGRELFF
CDR3 DNA: TGTGCCAGCAGTTTAGGGTCAGGGCGGGAGCTGTTTTTT

clone size: .
D gene: .
J gene: TRBJ2-1
V gene: TRBV6-2/TRBV6-3
CDR3 protein: CASSFRGVKEQFF
CDR3 DNA: TGTGCCAGCAGTTTCAGGGGAGTAAAGGAGCAGTTCTTC

clone size: .
D gene: TRBD1
J gene: TRBJ2-1
V gene: TRBV25-1
CDR3 protein: CASSRGNEQFF
CDR3 DNA: TGTGCCAGTTCCAGGGGGAATGAGCAGTTCTTC

clone size: .
D gene: .
J gene: TRBJ2-3
V gene: TRBV11-2
CDR3 protein: CASSPHPRTDTQYF
CDR3 DNA: TGTGCCAGCAGTCCCCATCCCCGCACAGATACGCAGTATTTT